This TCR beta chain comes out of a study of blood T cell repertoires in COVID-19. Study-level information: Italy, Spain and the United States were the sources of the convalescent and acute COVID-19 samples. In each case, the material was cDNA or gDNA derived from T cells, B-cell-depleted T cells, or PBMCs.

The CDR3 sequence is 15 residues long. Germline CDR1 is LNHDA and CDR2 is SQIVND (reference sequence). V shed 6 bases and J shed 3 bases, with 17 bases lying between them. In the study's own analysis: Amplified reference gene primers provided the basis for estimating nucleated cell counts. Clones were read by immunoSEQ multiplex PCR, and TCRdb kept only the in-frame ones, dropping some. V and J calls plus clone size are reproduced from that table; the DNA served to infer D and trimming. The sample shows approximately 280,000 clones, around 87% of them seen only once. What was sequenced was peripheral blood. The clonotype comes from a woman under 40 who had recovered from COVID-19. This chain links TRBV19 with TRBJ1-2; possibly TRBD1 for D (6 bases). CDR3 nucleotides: TGTGCCAGTAGCAGAATGTGGACAGACGACTATGGCTACACCTTC. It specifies CASSRMWTDDYGYTF.